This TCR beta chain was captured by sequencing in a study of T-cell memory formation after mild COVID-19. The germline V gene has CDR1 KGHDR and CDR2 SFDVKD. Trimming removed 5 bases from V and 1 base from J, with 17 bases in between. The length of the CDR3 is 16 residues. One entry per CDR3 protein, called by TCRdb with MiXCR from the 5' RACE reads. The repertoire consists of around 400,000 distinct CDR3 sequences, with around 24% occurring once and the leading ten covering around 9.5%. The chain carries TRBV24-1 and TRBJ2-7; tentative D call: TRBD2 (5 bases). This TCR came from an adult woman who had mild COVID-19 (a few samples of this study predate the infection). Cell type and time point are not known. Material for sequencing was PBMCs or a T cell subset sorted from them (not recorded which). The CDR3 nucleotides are TGTGCCACCAGTGGGTCCGGCGGAGGTCATTCCTACGAGCAGTACTTC. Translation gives CATSGSGGGHSYEQYF.